This TCR beta chain was obtained from a study of T cell clonotyping in hematopoietic cell transplantation. Study results and caveats: Few recipient clonotypes overlapped donors; over 95% were de novo at given depth. Recipient TCR diversity dropped after transplant; expanded clonotypes rose from day 30 to 180. No sorting was done, leaving CD4 and CD8 contributions mixed.

A word on this clone: The antigen is not known.

This table comes from immunoSEQ multiplex PCR, and its TCRdb copy is limited to in-frame clones, with some not included. The profile shows thousands of clones, nearly 99% of them singletons. Germline V gene data show CDR1 as GTSNPN and CDR2 as SVGIG (reference sequence). This CDR3 contains 13 residues. Trimming shortened V by 1 base and J by 0 bases, and 5 bases separated the two germline ends. The receptor was isolated from a male patient between 60 and 69 years old who had an allogeneic stem cell transplant from a related donor, so the T cells may come from the graft donor. Some clones in this sample may be carry-over from other donors' samples. The V and J genes are TRBV30 and TRBJ2-3, with D possibly being TRBD1 (5 bases). The sample was PBMCs, taken 30 days after allogeneic stem cell transplant. CDR3 in amino acids: CAWSEGSTDTQYF. As DNA, the CDR3 is TGTGCCTGGAGTGAGGGGAGCACAGATACGCAGTATTTT.